The 17 T cell receptor beta chains below all came from one sample that was sequenced in a study of beta chain features in type 1 diabetes. What was sequenced were expressed TCRB transcripts, since all of the isolated RNA had been reverse transcribed. Sequencing used immunoSEQ multiplex PCR; TCRdb keeps in-frame clones, though not all of them. The sample records some 410,000 clones, over 10% being singletons. Source material: naive CD4+ T cells from blood. The receptor set was obtained from a woman in her late teens or twenties in good health.

This clone was observed a few times. The identical CDR3 is also encoded by other nucleotide sequences in the sample. This chain connects TRBV28 to TRBJ2-7; D is possibly TRBD2 (6 bases). CDR1 is MDHEN and CDR2 is SYDVKM in the germline V gene. The V end lost 3 bases, the J end lost 3 bases, and 6 bases lay between the germline ends. CDR3 length equals 12 residues. DNA for the CDR3: TGTGCCAGCAGTTTGGGGGGCTACGAGCAGTACGTC. Protein product: CASSLGGYEQYV.

The sample holds a few counts of this clone. This rearrangement joins TRBV7-9 to TRBJ1-2; no clear D gene. The CDR3 covers 12 residues. Germline V gives CDR1 SEHNR, CDR2 FQNEAQ (reference sequence). Trimming shortened V by 3 bases and J by 8 bases, and 10 bases separated the two germline ends. The CDR3 DNA reads as TGTGCCAGCAGCTTCAGTGGTGCGGGCTACACCTTC. It specifies CASSFSGAGYTF.

This clone was seen a few times. The chain joins TRBV7-9 to TRBJ2-1, with TRBD2 identical over 11 bases. After removal of 4 bases from V and 16 bases from J, the junction contained 6 bases not matched to a gene. Germline V gene sequence: CDR1 SEHNR, CDR2 FQNEAQ (reference sequence). The CDR3 extends over 12 amino acids. CDR3 in DNA: TGTGCCAGCAGCTCGGCTAGCGGGGGGCACTTCTTC. This sequence encodes CASSSASGGHFF.

This chain joins TRBV2 and TRBJ2-1; the match to TRBD1 covers 7 bases. The CDR3 runs to 15 residues. V gave up 6 bases and J gave up 8 bases; unmatched junction bases: 13. Germline CDR1 SNHLY, CDR2 FYNNEI. The CDR3 loop reads CASSLDRAGFDEQFF. The CDR3 nucleotides read TGTGCCAGCAGCCTTGACAGGGCCGGCTTTGATGAGCAGTTCTTC.

This clone was observed a few times. The chain combines TRBV2 with TRBJ2-7, with D perhaps TRBD1 or TRBD2 (5 bases each). Germline V CDR1 and CDR2: SNHLY, FYNNEI. The CDR3 is 16 residues long. Trimming stripped 6 bases from V and 4 bases from J, with 22 bases between. CDR3 loop: CASRDWGPLMKYEQYF. CDR3 nucleotide sequence: TGTGCCAGCAGGGACTGGGGACCACTAATGAAATACGAGCAGTACTTC.

The chain combines TRBV27 with TRBJ1-1, with 10 bases aligning to TRBD1. Germline V gives CDR1 MNHEY, CDR2 SMNVEV (reference sequence). There are 14 residues in the CDR3. V gave up 3 bases and J gave up 6 bases; unmatched junction bases: 4. The CDR3 DNA sequence: TGTGCCAGCAGTTTTCGACAGGGGGCCTCTGAAGCTTTCTTT. Amino acid sequence: CASSFRQGASEAFF.

The genes are TRBV29-1 and TRBJ2-7; D is uncertain. The V end lost 3 bases, the J end lost 5 bases, and 8 bases lay between the germline ends. The germline gives CDR1 SQVTM, CDR2 ANQGSEA. The CDR3 is 11 amino acids. The CDR3 sequence: CSVDSRNEQYF. CDR3 sequence (DNA): TGCAGCGTTGATAGCCGAAACGAGCAGTACTTC.

This clone showed up just a few times. The chain carries TRBV27 and TRBJ1-2, with D possibly matching TRBD1 (5 bases). Trimming removed 2 bases from V and 4 bases from J, with 17 bases in between. The CDR3 has 16 amino acids. Germline V gene sequence: CDR1 MNHEY, CDR2 SMNVEV (reference sequence). The CDR3 region is CASSLRQGGYPYGYTF. In DNA form, the CDR3 reads TGTGCCAGCAGTTTACGTCAGGGAGGATACCCCTATGGCTACACCTTC.

The V gene is TRBV7-2, the J gene TRBJ2-3, with 15 nucleotides matching TRBD2. CDR1 is SGHTA, CDR2 FQGNSA, per germline. CDR3 length: 15 residues. The junction had 0 bases not matched to a gene; V was cut back by 3 bases and J by 5 bases. CDR3 in amino acids: CASSLGLAGGDTQYF. The CDR3 DNA follows: TGTGCCAGCAGCTTGGGACTAGCGGGAGGAGATACGCAGTATTTT.

V and J are TRBV20-1 and TRBJ1-2, with TRBD1 matching 7 bases. Germline trimming cut 2 bases from V and 7 bases from J; bases unmatched to any gene: 1. Per germline, CDR1 DFQATT and CDR2 SNEGSKA (reference sequence). The CDR3 loop spans 11 amino acids. CDR3 nucleotide sequence: TGCAGTGCTAGATGGGACAGTGGCTACACCTTC. This codes for CSARWDSGYTF.

This clone was seen only a few times. The chain uses TRBV14 and TRBJ2-3; weak D call: TRBD1 (5 bases). V lost 0 bases, J lost 0 bases, and 16 bases lay in between. The germline gives CDR1 SGHDN, CDR2 FVKESK. This CDR3 has 18 residues. CDR3 loop: CASSQDSRWGPSTDTQYF. CDR3 in DNA: TGTGCCAGCAGCCAAGATAGTCGATGGGGCCCGAGCACAGATACGCAGTATTTT.

This chain links TRBV19 with TRBJ1-4; D is uncertain. Trimming removed 6 bases from V and 7 bases from J, with 18 bases in between. Looked up from germline, CDR1 is LNHDA and CDR2 is SQIVND (reference sequence). The CDR3 covers 15 residues. The CDR3 coding sequence is TGTGCCAGTAGGTCCATAGTGGCGCCTTTTGAAAAACTGTTTTTT. This sequence encodes CASRSIVAPFEKLFF.

The chain has TRBV27 and TRBJ1-1; D may be TRBD1 (6 bases). The CDR3 extends over 14 amino acids. V lost 5 bases and J 8 bases, leaving 18 bases between the germline ends. CDR1 is MNHEY and CDR2 is SMNVEV in the germline V gene (reference sequence). In DNA, the CDR3 is TGTGCCAGCAGTCTTAACGGACAGTCTCGGGAAGCTTTCTTT. Amino acid sequence: CASSLNGQSREAFF.

This clone was recorded a few times. V is TRBV14 and J is TRBJ1-1, with D unresolved. Trimming removed 0 bases from V and 0 bases from J, with 5 bases in between. Germline V gives CDR1 SGHDN, CDR2 FVKESK. The CDR3 length is 14 residues. The CDR3 DNA is TGTGCCAGCAGCCAAGATTTGGTGAACACTGAAGCTTTCTTT. The encoded protein is CASSQDLVNTEAFF.

Many counts were recorded for this clone. Additional DNA sequences in this sample encode the identical CDR3. The rearrangement uses TRBV28 and TRBJ2-7; D is unclear. The CDR3 loop spans 12 amino acids. Per germline, CDR1 MDHEN and CDR2 SYDVKM. The V end was cut by 3 bases, the J end by 3 bases, with 6 bases between. DNA of the CDR3: TGTGCCAGCAGTTTGGCAGGCTACGAGCAGTACGTC. Amino acids: CASSLAGYEQYV.

The V and J genes are TRBV5-4 and TRBJ1-4; D is unclear. V dropped 4 bases and J dropped 8 bases, with 12 bases sitting between them. Germline CDR1 reads SGHNT; CDR2 reads YYREEE (reference sequence). This CDR3 region has 13 residues. CDR3 sequence (DNA): TGTGCCAGCAGCACCTACGAAGGAGAAAAACTGTTTTTT. Its protein product is CASSTYEGEKLFF.

The chain couples TRBV20-1 to TRBJ2-3; D unresolved. Germline-derived CDR1 and CDR2 are DFQATT and SNEGSKA (reference sequence). The V end lost 6 bases, the J end lost 4 bases, and 8 bases lay between the germline ends. This CDR3 spans 11 amino acids. The CDR3 loop is CSASQADTQYF. CDR3 bases: TGCAGTGCCTCACAAGCAGATACGCAGTATTTT.